The 6 T cell receptor beta chains reported below all come from one sample, sequenced in a study of blood T cell repertoires in COVID-19. Assay: immunoSEQ multiplex PCR; the TCRdb copy retains only in-frame clones and omits some. Of 300,000 to 350,000 clones detected, roughly 87% appear once; the ten largest clones hold approximately 9.4%. Sequencing input: peripheral blood. These receptors were collected from a man in his thirties or forties with COVID-19, enrolled during active disease.

The chain carries TRBV11-2 and TRBJ1-1; unclear D gene. Germline lookup yields CDR1 SGHAT and CDR2 FQNNGV. The CDR3 length is 15 residues. V was cut by 3 bases and J by 4 bases, with 15 bases left in between. The CDR3 bases are TGTGCCAGCAGCTTGGGAACCGAACGGGGCACTGAAGCTTTCTTT. Translation gives CASSLGTERGTEAFF.

This chain uses TRBV2 with TRBJ2-4; 8 bases are shared with TRBD1. This CDR3 region has 21 residues. CDR1 is SNHLY, CDR2 FYNNEI, per germline. V dropped 2 bases and J dropped 0; count of bases not matched to a gene: 18. The CDR3 here is CASSELTETGAHNRAKNIQYF. The CDR3 DNA reads TGTGCCAGCAGTGAACTCACGGAGACAGGGGCCCACAATAGAGCCAAAAACATTCAGTACTTC. The full variable domain, completed using reference TRBV2 and TRBJ2-4, is EPEVTQTPSHQVTQMGQEVILRCVPISNHLYFYWYRQILGQKVEFLVSFYNNEISEKSEIFDDQFSVERPDGSNFTLKIRSTKLEDSAMYFCASSELTETGAHNRAKNIQYFGAGTRLSVL.

A single count supports this clone. V and J are TRBV4-2 and TRBJ1-4; D is unresolved. The ends were cut back, 1 base at V and 5 bases at J, with 14 bases in the middle. The CDR3 is made up of 16 amino acids. Germline CDR1 reads LGHNA; CDR2 reads YNFKEQ. The CDR3 DNA reads TGTGCCAGCAGCCAAGTTTCCGCGCTCAAGAATGAAAAACTGTTTTTT. Encoded protein: CASSQVSALKNEKLFF.

The V call is TRBV4-2, the J call TRBJ1-2; TRBD1 matches 9 bases. This CDR3 spans 15 amino acids. From germline, CDR1 is LGHNA and CDR2 YNFKEQ. The ends lost 0 bases at V and 8 bases at J; junction bases unmatched: 7. The CDR3, as DNA: TGTGCCAGCAGCCAAGAGAGACAGGGGGTAAAGGGCTACACCTTC. It is translated as CASSQERQGVKGYTF.

J is TRBJ2-1 and V is TRBV7-3; TRBD1 is a possible D gene (6 bases). The CDR3 is 15 residues long. Germline V gene data show CDR1 as SGHTA and CDR2 as FQGTGA. V was clipped by 2 bases and J by 4 bases, with 12 bases between them. For the CDR3, the DNA is TGTGCCAGCAGCTTAGATCCAGGGGAATACAATGAGCAGTTCTTC. Translating gives CASSLDPGEYNEQFF.

This chain joins TRBV7-2 and TRBJ2-1; TRBD2 matches 9 bases. V lost 1 base to trimming and J lost 13 bases; unmatched junction nucleotides: 11. The length of the CDR3 is 15 residues. In germline, CDR1 is SGHTA, CDR2 FQGNSA. The CDR3, as DNA: TGTGCCAGCAGCTTAGAGGTAGCGGGGGCCCCCAAACAGTTCTTC. Protein: CASSLEVAGAPKQFF.